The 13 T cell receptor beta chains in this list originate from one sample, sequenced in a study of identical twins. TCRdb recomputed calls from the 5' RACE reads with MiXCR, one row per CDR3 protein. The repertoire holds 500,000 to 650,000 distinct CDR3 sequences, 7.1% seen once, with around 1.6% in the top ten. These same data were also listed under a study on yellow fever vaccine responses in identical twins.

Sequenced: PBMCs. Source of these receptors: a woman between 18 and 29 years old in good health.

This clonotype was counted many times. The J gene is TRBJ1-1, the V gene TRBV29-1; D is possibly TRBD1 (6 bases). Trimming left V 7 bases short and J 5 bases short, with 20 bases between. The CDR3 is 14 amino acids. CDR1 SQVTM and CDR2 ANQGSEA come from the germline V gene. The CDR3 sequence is CSAQGGWGSTEAFF. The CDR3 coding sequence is TGCAGCGCCCAAGGGGGATGGGGTTCTACTGAAGCTTTCTTT. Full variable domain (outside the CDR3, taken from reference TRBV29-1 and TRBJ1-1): SAVISQKPSRDICQRGTSLTIQCQVDSQVTMMFWYRQQPGQSLTLIATANQGSEATYESGFVIDKFPISRPNLTFSTLTVSNMSPEDSSIYLCSAQGGWGSTEAFFGQGTRLTVV.

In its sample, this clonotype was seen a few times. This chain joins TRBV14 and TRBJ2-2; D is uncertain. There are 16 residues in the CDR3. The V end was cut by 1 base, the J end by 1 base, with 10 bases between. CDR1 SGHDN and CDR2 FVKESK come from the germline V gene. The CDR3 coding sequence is TGTGCCAGCAGCCAAGCTTGGCCAGGGAACACCGGGGAGCTGTTTTTT. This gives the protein CASSQAWPGNTGELFF. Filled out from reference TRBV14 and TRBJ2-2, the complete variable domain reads EAGVTQFPSHSVIEKGQTVTLRCDPISGHDNLYWYRRVMGKEIKFLLHFVKESKQDESGMPNNRFLAERTGGTYSTLKVQPAELEDSGVYFCASSQAWPGNTGELFFGEGSRLTVL.

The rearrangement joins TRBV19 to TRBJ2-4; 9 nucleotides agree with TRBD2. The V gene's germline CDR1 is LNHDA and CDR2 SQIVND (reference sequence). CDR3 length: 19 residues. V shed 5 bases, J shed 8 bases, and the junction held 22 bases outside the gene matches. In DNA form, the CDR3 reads TGTGCCAGTAGTGAAGGGTACGGGCTAGCGGGGACCTCCGGGGACATTCAGTACTTC. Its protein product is CASSEGYGLAGTSGDIQYF. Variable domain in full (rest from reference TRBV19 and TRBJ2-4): DGGITQSPKYLFRKEGQNVTLSCEQNLNHDAMYWYRQDPGQGLRLIYYSQIVNDFQKGDIAEGYSVSREKKESFPLTVTSAQKNPTAFYLCASSEGYGLAGTSGDIQYFGAGTRLSVL.

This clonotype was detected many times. CDR3 nucleotides: TGTGCCAGCAGGGTAGAGACTGGGGCCAACGTCCTGACTTTC. This translates into CASRVETGANVLTF. The chain joins TRBV2 to TRBJ2-6; D uncertain. Germline-derived CDR1 and CDR2 are SNHLY and FYNNEI. Trimming removed 6 bases from V and 2 bases from J, with 8 bases in between. This CDR3 contains 14 residues.

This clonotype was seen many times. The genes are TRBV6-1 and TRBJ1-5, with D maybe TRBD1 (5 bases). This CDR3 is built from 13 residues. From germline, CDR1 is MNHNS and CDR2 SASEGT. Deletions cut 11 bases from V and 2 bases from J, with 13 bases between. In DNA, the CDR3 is TGTGCCGCCAGGGTGGATGGCAATCAGCCCCAGCATTTT. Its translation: CAARVDGNQPQHF.

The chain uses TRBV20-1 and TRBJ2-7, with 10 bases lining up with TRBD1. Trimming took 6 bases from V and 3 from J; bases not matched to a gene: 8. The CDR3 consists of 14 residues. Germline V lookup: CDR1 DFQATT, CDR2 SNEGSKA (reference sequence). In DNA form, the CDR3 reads TGCAGTGCCGAAAAACGGGACAGGGGCTACGAGCAGTACGTC. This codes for CSAEKRDRGYEQYV.

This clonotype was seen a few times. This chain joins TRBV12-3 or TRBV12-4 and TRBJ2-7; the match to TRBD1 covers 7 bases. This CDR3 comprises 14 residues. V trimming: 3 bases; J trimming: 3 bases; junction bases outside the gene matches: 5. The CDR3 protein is CASSLARGFYEQYF. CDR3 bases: TGTGCCAGCAGTTTGGCCAGGGGGTTCTACGAGCAGTACTTC.

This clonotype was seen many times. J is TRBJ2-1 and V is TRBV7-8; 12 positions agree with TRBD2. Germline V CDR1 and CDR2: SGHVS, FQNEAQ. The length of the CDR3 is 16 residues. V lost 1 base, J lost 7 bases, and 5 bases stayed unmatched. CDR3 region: CASSLVTSGRRNEQFF. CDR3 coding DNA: TGTGCCAGCAGCTTAGTTACTAGCGGGAGGAGGAATGAGCAGTTCTTC.

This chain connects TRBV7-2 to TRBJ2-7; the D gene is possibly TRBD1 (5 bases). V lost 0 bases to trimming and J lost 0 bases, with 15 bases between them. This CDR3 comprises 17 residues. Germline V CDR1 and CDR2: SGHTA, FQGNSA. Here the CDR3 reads CASSLATGSRVSYEQYF. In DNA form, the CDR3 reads TGTGCCAGCAGCTTAGCGACGGGTTCCAGGGTCTCCTACGAGCAGTACTTC.

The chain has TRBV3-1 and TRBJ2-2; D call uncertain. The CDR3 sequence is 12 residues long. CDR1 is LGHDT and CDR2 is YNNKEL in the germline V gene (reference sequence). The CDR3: CASERGTGELFF. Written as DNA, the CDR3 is TGTGCTTCGGAGAGAGGCACCGGGGAGCTGTTTTTT.

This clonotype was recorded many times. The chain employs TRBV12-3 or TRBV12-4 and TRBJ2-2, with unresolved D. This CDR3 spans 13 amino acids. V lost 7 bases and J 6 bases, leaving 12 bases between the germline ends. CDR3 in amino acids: CASTNWQAGELFF. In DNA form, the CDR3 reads TGTGCCAGCACCAACTGGCAGGCCGGGGAGCTGTTTTTT.

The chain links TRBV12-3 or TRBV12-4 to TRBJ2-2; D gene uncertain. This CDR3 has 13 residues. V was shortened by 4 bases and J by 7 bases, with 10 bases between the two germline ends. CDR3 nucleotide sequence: TGTGCCAGCAGTTCCAGACTCATCGGGGAGCTGTTTTTT. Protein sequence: CASSSRLIGELFF.

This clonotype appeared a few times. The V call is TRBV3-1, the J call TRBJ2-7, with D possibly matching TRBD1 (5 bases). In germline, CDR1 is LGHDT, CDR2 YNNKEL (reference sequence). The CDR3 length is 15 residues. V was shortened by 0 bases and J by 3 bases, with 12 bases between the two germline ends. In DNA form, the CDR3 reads TGTGCCAGCAGCCAAGAAACCCAGGGCAGCTACGAGCAGTACTTC. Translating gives CASSQETQGSYEQYF.